The subject of this entry is one T cell receptor (beta chain). Its antigen is unknown. This specimen comes from a study of CD4 T cells in relation to SARS-CoV-2 and coronaviruses. Looking at the study overall: ViraFEST: roughly 10-day antigen culture of PBMCs, then TCR beta CDR3 sequencing. No peptide or an HIV-1 Nef peptide pool served as negative control. The HLA restriction of the shared crossreactive spike epitopes was mapped.

Sequencing was performed with immunoSEQ multiplex PCR; in TCRdb, only in-frame clones are kept and a portion is missing. This table holds about 15,000 clones, roughly 78% found once. Unexposed donor CD4+ T cells date from about 2011-2018, before the COVID-19 pandemic. Isolation of CD4+ T cells took place after less than twelve days in culture. Cells permitting, SARS-CoV-2 S/N and four cold-coronavirus spikes were tested on unexposed-donor CD4+ T cells. The CDR3 is 14 residues long. CDR1 is MGHDK, CDR2 SYGVNS, per germline. V lost 5 bases, J lost 10 bases, and 9 bases stayed unmatched. Material for sequencing was CD4+ T cells from PBMCs, cultured in vitro. The clonotype comes from a human donor in good health. V usage is TRBV25-1 and J usage is TRBJ2-1; 9 bases line up with TRBD1. This CDR3 is CASSKAGQGNEQFF. The DNA for the CDR3 is TGTGCCAGCAGTAAAGCGGGACAGGGCAACGAGCAGTTCTTC.